This T cell receptor (beta chain) was obtained from a study of cytomegalovirus exposure and HLA in healthy donors. Overall study findings and caveats: Researchers left out some V segments, among them TRBV6-2 and TRBV6-3, as indistinguishable.

Germline values: CDR1 SSHAT, CDR2 FNYEAQ (reference sequence). The CDR3 is 14 residues long. Comment on this clone: Its antigen remains unidentified. Compared with germline, one end of the junction differs, possibly owing to a read error.

A multiplex PCR was run with 60 Vbeta primers and 13 Jbeta primers. Repertoires were generated with immunoSEQ multiplex PCR, while TCRdb's copy carries only in-frame clones and drops some. The sample has more than 100,000 clones; around 78% are singletons. The sample was PBMCs. The TCR originated in a man aged 35 to 55 in good health and CMV-seronegative. V is TRBV7-7 and J is TRBJ2-7; a possible D gene is TRBD2 (5 bases). Here the CDR3 reads CASSVTGDSYEQYF. For the CDR3, the DNA is TGTGCTAGCAGCGTTACCGGGGACTCCTACGAGCAGTACTTC.